The 10 T cell receptor beta chains below all came from one sample that was sequenced in a study of shared clonotypes between healthy human individuals. TCRdb's copy holds only in-frame clones and misses some; the assay was immunoSEQ multiplex PCR. The sample carries around 2,000,000 clones, roughly 91% recorded once. CD45RO-negative cells were positively selected for CCR7, leaving out terminally differentiated effector memory CD45RA+ cells. The sample comprised naive CD8+ T cells from PBMCs. Every receptor here comes from a man between 18 and 35 years old in good health. Some clones in this sample may be carry-over from other donors' samples.

A single count supports this clone. The chain recombines TRBV5-4 with TRBJ1-2, with 10 bases aligning to TRBD1. Germline V gene lookup returns CDR1 SGHNT and CDR2 YYREEE (reference sequence). The CDR3 extends over 14 amino acids. The V segment lost 4 bases and the J segment 8 bases; nucleotides outside the gene matches: 8. CDR3 loop: CASSHRDRGPGYTF. DNA of the CDR3: TGTGCCAGCAGCCATCGGGACAGGGGCCCCGGCTACACCTTC.

The V call is TRBV9, the J call TRBJ2-7; unclear D gene. The CDR3 covers 16 residues. The germline V and J ends were trimmed by 4 bases and 1 base, with 18 bases remaining between them. Germline V lookup: CDR1 SGDLS, CDR2 YYNGEE. The CDR3 nucleotides read TGTGCCAGCAGCCCCCTAGATATTTTCGCGTCCTACGAGCAGTACTTC. Its translation: CASSPLDIFASYEQYF.

Worth noting for this clone: Additional DNA sequences in this sample encode the identical CDR3. The chain is built from TRBV29-1 and TRBJ1-2; D is unclear. The CDR3 totals 11 residues. V lost 5 bases, J lost 3 bases, and 7 bases lay in between. In germline, CDR1 is SQVTM, CDR2 ANQGSEA. This CDR3 is CSVRQDYGYTF. CDR3 nucleotides: TGCAGCGTTCGGCAGGACTATGGCTACACCTTC. The entire variable domain, with the rest obtained from reference TRBV29-1 and TRBJ1-2, is as follows: SAVISQKPSRDICQRGTSLTIQCQVDSQVTMMFWYRQQPGQSLTLIATANQGSEATYESGFVIDKFPISRPNLTFSTLTVSNMSPEDSSIYLCSVRQDYGYTFGSGTRLTVV.

The chain has TRBV29-1 and TRBJ2-7; TRBD1 agrees at 7 bases. Germline trimming cut 7 bases from V and 6 bases from J; bases unmatched to any gene: 9. Germline CDR1 is SQVTM and CDR2 is ANQGSEA. There are 12 residues in the CDR3. Here the CDR3 reads CSAYRDRGEQYF. In DNA form, the CDR3 reads TGCAGCGCCTACAGGGACAGAGGCGAGCAGTACTTC.

The chain uses TRBV7-9 and TRBJ2-2, with TRBD2 matching 8 bases. The J segment lost 5 bases and the V segment lost 8 bases, leaving 4 bases of the junction unmatched. The CDR3 is 13 amino acids. Looked up from germline, CDR1 is SEHNR and CDR2 is FQNEAQ (reference sequence). In DNA, the CDR3 is TGTGCCAGCGCGAAGCGGGGGACCGGGGAGCTGTTTTTT. Its translation: CASAKRGTGELFF.

The chain employs TRBV7-8 and TRBJ1-2; 7 bases map to TRBD1. The CDR3 sequence is 16 residues long. The junction had 10 bases not matched to a gene; V was cut back by 4 bases and J by 2 bases. CDR1 is SGHVS, CDR2 FQNEAQ, per germline. CDR3 DNA sequence: TGTGCCAGCAGCTGGAACCGGGACAGACTCAACTATGGCTACACCTTC. Protein product: CASSWNRDRLNYGYTF. The full variable domain, with the rest looked up from reference TRBV7-8 and TRBJ1-2, is GAGVSQSPRYKVAKRGQDVALRCDPISGHVSLFWYQQALGQGPEFLTYFQNEAQLDKSGLPSDRFFAERPEGSVSTLKIQRTQQEDSAVYLCASSWNRDRLNYGYTFGSGTRLTVV.

V gene TRBV11-2 combines with J gene TRBJ1-6; possible D gene TRBD1, 6 bases. This CDR3 region has 14 residues. Germline V gene sequence: CDR1 SGHAT, CDR2 FQNNGV. V was pared by 8 bases and J by 8 bases, with 16 bases between. The CDR3 sequence is CASLTGPPDSPLHF. DNA of the CDR3: TGTGCCAGCCTAACAGGGCCACCCGATTCACCCCTCCACTTT.

The chain uses TRBV12-5 and TRBJ1-1, with unresolved D. CDR1 is LGHNT, CDR2 FRNRAP, per germline. Between the trimmed V and J ends, which lost 2 bases and 5 bases, there was a span of 18 bases. The CDR3 spans 16 residues. The CDR3 region is CASGLTIGSQVTEAFF. As DNA, the CDR3 is TGTGCTAGTGGTTTGACCATTGGTAGTCAAGTAACTGAAGCTTTCTTT.

This sequence joins TRBV6-6 and TRBJ2-2; D call uncertain. Trimming left V 1 base short and J 10 bases short, with 10 bases between. CDR3 size: 13 residues. Per the germline V gene, CDR1 is MNHNY and CDR2 is SVGAGI (reference sequence). CDR3 loop: CASSYYGAMELFF. CDR3 DNA: TGTGCCAGCAGTTACTATGGAGCTATGGAGCTGTTTTTT.

This chain connects TRBV28 to TRBJ1-2, with a possible D match to TRBD1 (5 bases). Germline V gene sequence: CDR1 MDHEN, CDR2 SYDVKM. V shed 5 bases and J shed 3 bases, with 13 bases lying between them. The CDR3 spans 14 residues. The CDR3 is CASSPLGTYYGYTF. The CDR3 nucleotides read TGTGCCAGCAGTCCTCTAGGGACGTACTATGGCTACACCTTC.